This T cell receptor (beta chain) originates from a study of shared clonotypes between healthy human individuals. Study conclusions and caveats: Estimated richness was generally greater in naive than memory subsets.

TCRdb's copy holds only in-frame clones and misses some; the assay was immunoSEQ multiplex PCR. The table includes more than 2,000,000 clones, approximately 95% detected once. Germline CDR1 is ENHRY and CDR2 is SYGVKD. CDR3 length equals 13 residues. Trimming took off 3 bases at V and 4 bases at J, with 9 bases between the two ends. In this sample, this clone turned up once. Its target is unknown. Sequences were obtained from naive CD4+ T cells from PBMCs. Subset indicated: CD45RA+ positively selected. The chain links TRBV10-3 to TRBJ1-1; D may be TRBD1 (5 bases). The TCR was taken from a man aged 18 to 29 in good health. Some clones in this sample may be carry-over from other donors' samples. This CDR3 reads CAISDTGFTEAFF. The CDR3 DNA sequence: TGTGCCATCAGTGACACAGGTTTCACTGAAGCTTTCTTT.